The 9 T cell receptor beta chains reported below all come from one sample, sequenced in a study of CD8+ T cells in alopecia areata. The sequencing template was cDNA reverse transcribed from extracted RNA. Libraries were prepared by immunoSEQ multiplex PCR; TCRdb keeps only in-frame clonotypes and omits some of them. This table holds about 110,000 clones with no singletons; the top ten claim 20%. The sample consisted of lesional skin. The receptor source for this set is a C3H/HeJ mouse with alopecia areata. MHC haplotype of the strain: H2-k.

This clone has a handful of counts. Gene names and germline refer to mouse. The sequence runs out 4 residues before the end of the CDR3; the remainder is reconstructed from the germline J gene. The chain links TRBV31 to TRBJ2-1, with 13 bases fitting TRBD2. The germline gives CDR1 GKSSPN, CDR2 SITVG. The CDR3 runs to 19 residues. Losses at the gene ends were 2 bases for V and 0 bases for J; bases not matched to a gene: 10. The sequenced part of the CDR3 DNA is TGTGCCTGGAGTTCGCCCCCGGGACTGGGGGGGTATAACTATGCT. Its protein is CAWSSPPGLGGYNYA. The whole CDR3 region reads CAWSSPPGLGGYNYAEQFF. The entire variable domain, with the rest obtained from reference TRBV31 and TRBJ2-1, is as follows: AQTIHQWPVAEIKAVGSPLSLGCTIKGKSSPNLYWYWQATGGTLQQLFYSITVGQVESVVQLNLSASRPKDDQFILSTEKLLLSHSGFYLCAWSSPPGLGGYNYAEQFFGPGTRLTVL.

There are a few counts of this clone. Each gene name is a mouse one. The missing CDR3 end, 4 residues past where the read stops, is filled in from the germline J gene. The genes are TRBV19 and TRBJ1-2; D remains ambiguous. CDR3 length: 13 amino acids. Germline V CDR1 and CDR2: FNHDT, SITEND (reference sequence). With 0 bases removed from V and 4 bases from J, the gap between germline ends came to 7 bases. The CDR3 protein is CASSIAESSDYTF. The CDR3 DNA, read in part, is TGTGCCAGCAGTATAGCTGAGAGCTCC.

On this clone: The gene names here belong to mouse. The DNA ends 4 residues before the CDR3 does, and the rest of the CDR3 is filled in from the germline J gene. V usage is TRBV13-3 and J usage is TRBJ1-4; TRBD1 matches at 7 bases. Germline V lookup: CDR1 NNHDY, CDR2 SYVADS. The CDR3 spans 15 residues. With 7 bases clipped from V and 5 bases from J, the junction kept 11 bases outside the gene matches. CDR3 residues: CASSRGDRANERLFF. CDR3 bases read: TGTGCCAGCTCGAGGGGAGACAGGGCAAACGAA.

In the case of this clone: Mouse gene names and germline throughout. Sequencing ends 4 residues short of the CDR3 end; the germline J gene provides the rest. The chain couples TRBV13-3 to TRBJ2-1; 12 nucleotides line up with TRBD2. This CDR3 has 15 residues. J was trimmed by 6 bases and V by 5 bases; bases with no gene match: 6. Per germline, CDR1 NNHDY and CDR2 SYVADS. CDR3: CASRDRDWGAAEQFF. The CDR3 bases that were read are TGTGCCAGCAGGGACCGGGACTGGGGGGCTGCT.

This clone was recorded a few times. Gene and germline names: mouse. CDR3 DNA (partial): TGTGCCAGCAGTCAGGGGGCAGACTATGCT. This gives the protein CASSQGADYA. The complete CDR3 protein is CASSQGADYAEQFF. J is TRBJ2-1 and V is TRBV14; TRBD1 aligns across 8 bases. From the germline J gene comes the end of the CDR3, since the read stops 4 residues before it. The trim removed 4 bases at V and 2 bases at J, leaving 2 bases unmatched. Germline CDR1 is SGHDT and CDR2 is FRDEAV. The CDR3 totals 14 residues.

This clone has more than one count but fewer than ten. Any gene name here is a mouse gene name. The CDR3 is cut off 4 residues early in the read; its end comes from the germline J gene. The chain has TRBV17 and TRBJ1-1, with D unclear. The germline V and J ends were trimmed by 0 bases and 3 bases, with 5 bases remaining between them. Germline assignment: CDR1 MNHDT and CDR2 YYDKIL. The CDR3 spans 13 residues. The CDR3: CASSRDPYTEVFF. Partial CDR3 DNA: TGTGCTAGCAGTAGAGATCCCTACACA.

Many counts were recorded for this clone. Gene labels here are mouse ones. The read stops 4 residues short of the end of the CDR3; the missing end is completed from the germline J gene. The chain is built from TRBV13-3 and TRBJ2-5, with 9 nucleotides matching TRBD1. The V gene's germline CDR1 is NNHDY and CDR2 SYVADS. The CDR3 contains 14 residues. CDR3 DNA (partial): TGTGCCAGCAGTGATCGACAGGGGGAGGAC. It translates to CASSDRQGED. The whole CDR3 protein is CASSDRQGEDTQYF.

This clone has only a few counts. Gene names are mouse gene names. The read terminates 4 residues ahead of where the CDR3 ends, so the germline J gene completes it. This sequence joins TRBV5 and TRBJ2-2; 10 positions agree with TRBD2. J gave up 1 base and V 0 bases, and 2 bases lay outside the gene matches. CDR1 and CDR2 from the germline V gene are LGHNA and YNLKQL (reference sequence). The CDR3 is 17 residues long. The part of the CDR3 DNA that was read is TGTGCCAGCAGCCAAGATTGGGACTGGGGAAACACCGGG. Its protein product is CASSQDWDWGNTG. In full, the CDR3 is CASSQDWDWGNTGQLYF.

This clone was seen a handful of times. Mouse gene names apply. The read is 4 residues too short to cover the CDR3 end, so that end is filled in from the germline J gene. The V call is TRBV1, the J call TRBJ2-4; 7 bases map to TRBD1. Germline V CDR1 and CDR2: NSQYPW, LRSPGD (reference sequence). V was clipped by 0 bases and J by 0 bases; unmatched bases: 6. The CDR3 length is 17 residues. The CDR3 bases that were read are TGCACCTGCAGTGCAGATGTGGGACAGTCTAGTCAAAAC. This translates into CTCSADVGQSSQN. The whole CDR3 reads CTCSADVGQSSQNTLYF.